This T cell receptor beta chain stems from a study of cytomegalovirus exposure and HLA in healthy donors. Findings and caveats of the study: Fewer N-insertions (relative to the roughly 670-donor mean) were reportedly seen in an Asian-associated ancestry cluster in a later analysis.

V was shortened by 7 bases and J by 1 base, with 10 bases between the two germline ends. Germline assignment: CDR1 LNHDA and CDR2 SQIVND (reference sequence). The CDR3 sequence is 13 residues long. There are a few counts of this clone. Its antigen is still unknown. Both 60 Vbeta primers and 13 Jbeta primers went into the PCR. Method: immunoSEQ multiplex PCR; TCRdb's copy keeps in-frame clones and lacks some. The data show about 62,000 clones, 78% seen once. The source material was PBMCs. The clonotype comes from a man aged 35 to 55 in good health and CMV-seronegative. V is TRBV19 and J is TRBJ1-1, with a weak D call TRBD1 (5 bases). Here the CDR3 DNA reads TGTGCCAGTAATCAGGGCGGGAACACTGAAGCTTTCTTT. This gives the protein CASNQGGNTEAFF.